The 17 T cell receptor beta chains in this list originate from one sample, sequenced in a study of blood T cells in healthy people across ages. Combining a sample-barcoded 5' primer with a J-beta primer mix, a second PCR ran for roughly 6 to 12 cycles. TCRdb reprocessed the 5' RACE reads via MiXCR and lists one record per CDR3 protein. The sample records around 800,000 distinct CDR3 sequences, less than 70% being singletons. Material for sequencing was blood. These receptors originate from a man aged 80 or over in good health.

This clonotype was observed at least ten times. Here the CDR3 reads CASSLESEQYF. For the CDR3, the DNA is TGTGCCAGCAGTCTTGAGTCCGAGCAGTACTTC. This chain links TRBV6-6 with TRBJ2-7; D remains ambiguous. Germline V gene lookup returns CDR1 MNHNY and CDR2 SVGAGI (reference sequence). V was shortened by 5 bases and J by 6 bases, with 8 bases between the two germline ends. The CDR3 sequence is 11 residues long.

The gene calls are TRBV10-3 and TRBJ2-7, with D perhaps TRBD1 or TRBD2 (5 bases each). The germline CDR1 and CDR2 sequences are ENHRY and SYGVKD. Deletions cut 2 bases from V and 3 bases from J, with 14 bases between. This CDR3 is built from 15 residues. As DNA, the CDR3 is TGTGCCATCAGTGAGGATATGGGGGACCGCTACGAGCAGTACTTC. Translated, it gives CAISEDMGDRYEQYF.

This chain links TRBV7-9 with TRBJ2-2, with a possible D match to TRBD1 (6 bases). Looked up from germline, CDR1 is SEHNR and CDR2 is FQNEAQ (reference sequence). The CDR3 extends over 15 amino acids. V was pared by 6 bases and J by 1 base, with 12 bases between. CDR3 in amino acids: CASRRTGMNTGELFF. The CDR3 DNA reads TGTGCCAGCAGACGTACAGGGATGAACACCGGGGAGCTGTTTTTT.

V usage is TRBV10-3 and J usage is TRBJ1-1; D call uncertain. The germline gives CDR1 ENHRY, CDR2 SYGVKD. The CDR3 has 15 residues. The V end lost 0 bases, the J end lost 4 bases, and 12 bases lay between the germline ends. The CDR3 loop reads CAISESRARGTEAFF. The CDR3 nucleotides are TGTGCCATCAGTGAGTCTCGGGCGCGGGGCACTGAAGCTTTCTTT.

A few counts support this clonotype. V gene TRBV29-1 combines with J gene TRBJ2-7; TRBD2 aligns across 9 bases. The germline CDR1 and CDR2 sequences are SQVTM and ANQGSEA. V lost 4 bases to trimming and J lost 5 bases; unmatched junction nucleotides: 6. The CDR3 is 13 residues long. CDR3 loop: CSVGGRARNEQYF. As DNA, the CDR3 is TGCAGCGTTGGCGGGAGGGCCAGGAACGAGCAGTACTTC.

This clonotype has just one count. This sequence joins TRBV20-1 and TRBJ2-4; 7 positions match TRBD2. The end of the DNA is better explained by TRBJ2-7, so the J call may be wrong. This CDR3 contains 11 residues. Germline-derived CDR1 and CDR2 are DFQATT and SNEGSKA (reference sequence). The CDR3 nucleotides read TGCAGTGTCCTAGCGGCTCTCGAGCAGTACTTC. Translating gives CSVLAALEQYF.

The table lists this clonotype with a count of one. This chain connects TRBV28 to TRBJ1-1; perhaps TRBD1 as D (5 bases). CDR1 and CDR2 (germline): MDHEN, SYDVKM. Trimming pared 7 bases from V and 1 base from J, leaving 19 bases between. The length of the CDR3 is 16 residues. The DNA for the CDR3 is TGTGCCAGCAAGGTCGGGGCAAATCGGAAGAACACTGAAGCTTTCTTT. It yields the protein CASKVGANRKNTEAFF.

The chain combines TRBV5-1 with TRBJ2-7; 12 bases are shared with TRBD1. Unmatched junction bases numbered 7, after V lost 5 bases and J lost 4 bases. CDR1 and CDR2 from the germline V gene are SGHRS and YFSETQ. The CDR3 has 15 residues. The CDR3 region is CASRPTGQGAYEQYF. The CDR3 coding sequence is TGCGCCAGCAGACCTACGGGACAGGGGGCGTACGAGCAGTACTTC.

The sample holds a few counts of this clonotype. This chain uses TRBV11-2 with TRBJ2-2; the match to TRBD1 covers 9 bases. V lost 3 bases to trimming and J lost 10 bases; unmatched junction nucleotides: 9. The germline gives CDR1 SGHAT, CDR2 FQNNGV. This CDR3 is built from 15 residues. CDR3 loop: CASSLTGQGSTELFF. Here the CDR3 DNA reads TGTGCCAGCAGCTTGACGGGACAGGGATCTACGGAGCTGTTTTTT.

This chain links TRBV11-1 with TRBJ2-5; 7 bases are a match to TRBD2. The germline V gene encodes CDR1 SGHAT and CDR2 FQDESV (reference sequence). With 5 bases clipped from V and 3 bases from J, the junction kept 18 bases outside the gene matches. CDR3 length: 18 residues. CDR3 nucleotides: TGTGCCAGCAGCCCACCGATATGGAAGGCTAGCGGAAAAGAGACCCAGTACTTC. This sequence encodes CASSPPIWKASGKETQYF.

The chain links TRBV5-1 to TRBJ2-5; D possibly corresponds to TRBD1 (6 bases). This CDR3 contains 15 residues. Per germline, CDR1 SGHRS and CDR2 YFSETQ. The ends were cut back, 0 bases at V and 1 base at J, with 10 bases in the middle. In DNA form, the CDR3 reads TGCGCCAGCAGCTTGGTTCCGACAGGCCAAGAGACCCAGTACTTC. This gives the protein CASSLVPTGQETQYF.

The chain recombines TRBV20-1 with TRBJ1-2, with a possible D match to TRBD1 (6 bases). The CDR3 is made up of 13 amino acids. Germline-derived CDR1 and CDR2 are DFQATT and SNEGSKA (reference sequence). V dropped 4 bases and J dropped 8 bases, with 17 bases sitting between them. CDR3: CSAILTGKGGYTF. CDR3 in DNA: TGCAGTGCTATACTAACAGGGAAGGGGGGCTACACCTTC.

This clonotype came up a few times. The chain has TRBV29-1 and TRBJ1-1, with TRBD1 matching 9 bases. The CDR3 is made up of 12 amino acids. Unmatched junction bases numbered 11, after V lost 6 bases and J lost 12 bases. Germline CDR1 reads SQVTM; CDR2 reads ANQGSEA. CDR3 sequence reads: CSVDPGTGLTFF. The CDR3 DNA is TGCAGCGTCGATCCCGGGACAGGGCTGACTTTCTTT. Using reference TRBV29-1 and TRBJ1-1 for the parts outside the CDR3, the full variable domain is SAVISQKPSRDICQRGTSLTIQCQVDSQVTMMFWYRQQPGQSLTLIATANQGSEATYESGFVIDKFPISRPNLTFSTLTVSNMSPEDSSIYLCSVDPGTGLTFFGQGTRLTVV.

This clonotype was observed a single time. The DNA of the CDR3 is TGCAGCGTTGTGGTGAGGTTCACGGACAGAGAACCCCAGTACTTC. Encoded protein: CSVVVRFTDREPQYF. The J gene is TRBJ2-5, the V gene TRBV29-1; D might be TRBD1 (6 bases). The CDR3 consists of 15 residues. Germline loops: CDR1 SQVTM, CDR2 ANQGSEA. V lost 4 bases and J lost 9, with 24 bases in between.

There are a few counts of this clonotype. This chain connects TRBV7-3 to TRBJ2-7, with D unclear. Germline V CDR1 and CDR2: SGHTA, FQGTGA. The CDR3 spans 13 residues. The V end lost 6 bases, the J end lost 6 bases, and 15 bases lay between the germline ends. CDR3 in amino acids: CASSSNPAGEQYF. CDR3 coding DNA: TGTGCCAGCAGTTCCAATCCGGCAGGCGAGCAGTACTTC.

V is TRBV7-2 and J is TRBJ2-1; TRBD2 aligns across 9 bases. Germline values: CDR1 SGHTA, CDR2 FQGNSA. The J segment lost 7 bases and the V segment lost 5 bases, leaving 12 bases of the junction unmatched. The CDR3 runs 16 residues. CDR3: CASSLQAGGVTNEQFF. CDR3 coding DNA: TGTGCCAGCAGCCTCCAAGCGGGAGGAGTCACGAATGAGCAGTTCTTC.

V and J are TRBV4-2 and TRBJ2-1; D perhaps matches TRBD1 (5 bases). The CDR3 length is 17 residues. Trimming removed 0 bases from V and 6 bases from J, with 18 bases in between. Germline V gene sequence: CDR1 LGHNA, CDR2 YNFKEQ. The CDR3 region is CASSQDPGSHWANEQFF. For the CDR3, the DNA is TGTGCCAGCAGCCAAGATCCAGGGTCTCATTGGGCCAATGAGCAGTTCTTC.